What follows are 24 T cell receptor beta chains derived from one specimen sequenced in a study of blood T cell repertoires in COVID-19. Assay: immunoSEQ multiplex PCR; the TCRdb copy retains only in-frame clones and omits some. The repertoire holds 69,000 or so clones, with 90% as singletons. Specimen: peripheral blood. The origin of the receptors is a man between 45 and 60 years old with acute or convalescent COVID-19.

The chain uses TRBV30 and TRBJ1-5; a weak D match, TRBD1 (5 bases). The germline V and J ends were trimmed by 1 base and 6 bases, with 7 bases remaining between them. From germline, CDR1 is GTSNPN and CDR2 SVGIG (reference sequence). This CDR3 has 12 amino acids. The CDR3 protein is CAWSAQGQPQHF. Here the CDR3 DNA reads TGTGCCTGGAGTGCTCAGGGTCAGCCCCAGCATTTT.

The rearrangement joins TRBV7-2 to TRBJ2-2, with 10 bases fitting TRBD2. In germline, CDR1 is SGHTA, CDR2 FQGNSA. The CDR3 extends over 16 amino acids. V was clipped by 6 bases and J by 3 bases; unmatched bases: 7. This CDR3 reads CASSHLAGVYTGELFF. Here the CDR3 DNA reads TGTGCCAGCAGTCATCTAGCGGGAGTGTACACCGGGGAGCTGTTTTTT.

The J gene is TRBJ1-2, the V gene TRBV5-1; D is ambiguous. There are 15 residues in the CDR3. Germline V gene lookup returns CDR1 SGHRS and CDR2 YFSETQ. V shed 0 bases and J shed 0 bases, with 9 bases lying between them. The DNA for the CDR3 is TGCGCCAGCAGCTTGGATGGCGGAACTAACTATGGCTACACCTTC. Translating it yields CASSLDGGTNYGYTF.

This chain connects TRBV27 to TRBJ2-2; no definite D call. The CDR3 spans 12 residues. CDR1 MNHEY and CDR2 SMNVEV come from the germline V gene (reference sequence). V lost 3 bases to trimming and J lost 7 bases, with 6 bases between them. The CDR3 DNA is TGTGCCAGCAGTTTCCTCGTCGGGGAGCTGTTTTTT. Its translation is CASSFLVGELFF.

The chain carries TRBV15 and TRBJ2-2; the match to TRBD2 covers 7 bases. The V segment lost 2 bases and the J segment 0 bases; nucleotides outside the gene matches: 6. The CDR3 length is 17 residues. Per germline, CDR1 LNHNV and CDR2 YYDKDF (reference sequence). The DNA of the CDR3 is TGTGCCACCAGCAGATTTCCGGGAGGTCCGAACACCGGGGAGCTGTTTTTT. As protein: CATSRFPGGPNTGELFF.

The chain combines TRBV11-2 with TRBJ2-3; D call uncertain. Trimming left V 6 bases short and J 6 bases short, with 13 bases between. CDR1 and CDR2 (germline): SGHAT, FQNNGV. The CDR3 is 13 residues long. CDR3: CASRAPGADTQYF. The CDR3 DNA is TGTGCCAGCAGGGCCCCGGGTGCGGATACGCAGTATTTT.

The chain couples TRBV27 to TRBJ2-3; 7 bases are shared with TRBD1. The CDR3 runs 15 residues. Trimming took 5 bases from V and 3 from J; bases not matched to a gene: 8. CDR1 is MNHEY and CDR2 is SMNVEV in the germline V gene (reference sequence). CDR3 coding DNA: TGTGCCAGCAGTCCACCACAGGGGTTAACAGATACGCAGTATTTT. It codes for CASSPPQGLTDTQYF.

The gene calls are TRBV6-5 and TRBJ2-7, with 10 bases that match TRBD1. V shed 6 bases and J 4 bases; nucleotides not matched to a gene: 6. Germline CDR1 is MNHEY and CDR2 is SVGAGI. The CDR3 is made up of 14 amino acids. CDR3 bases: TGTGCCAGCAGAAAGACAGGGGGCCGTTACGAGCAGTACTTC. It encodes CASRKTGGRYEQYF.

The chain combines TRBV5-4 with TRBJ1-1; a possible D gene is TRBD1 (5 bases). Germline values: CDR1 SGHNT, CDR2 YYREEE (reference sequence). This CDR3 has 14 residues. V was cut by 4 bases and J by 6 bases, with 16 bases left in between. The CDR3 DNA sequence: TGTGCCAGCAGCCTGCCTGGAGGGGTGGCTGAAGCTTTCTTT. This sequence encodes CASSLPGGVAEAFF.

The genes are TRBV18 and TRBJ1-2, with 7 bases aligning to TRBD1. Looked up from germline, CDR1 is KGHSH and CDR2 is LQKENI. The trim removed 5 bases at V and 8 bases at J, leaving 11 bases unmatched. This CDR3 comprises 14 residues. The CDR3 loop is CASSTTTGTAGYTF. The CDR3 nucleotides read TGTGCCAGCTCAACGACGACCGGGACAGCAGGCTACACCTTC. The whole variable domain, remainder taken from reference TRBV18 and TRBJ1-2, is NAGVMQNPRHLVRRRGQEARLRCSPMKGHSHVYWYRQLPEEGLKFMVYLQKENIIDESGMPKERFSAEFPKEGPSILRIQQVVRGDSAAYFCASSTTTGTAGYTFGSGTRLTVV.

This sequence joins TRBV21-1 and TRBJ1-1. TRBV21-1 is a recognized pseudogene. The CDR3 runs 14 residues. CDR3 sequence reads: CASSRYPGSRDAFF. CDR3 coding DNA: TGTGCCAGCAGCCGATACCCGGGATCCCGTGACGCTTTCTTT.

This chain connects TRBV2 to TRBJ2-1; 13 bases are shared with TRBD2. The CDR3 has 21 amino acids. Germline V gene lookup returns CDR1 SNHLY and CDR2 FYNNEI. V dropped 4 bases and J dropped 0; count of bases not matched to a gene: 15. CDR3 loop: CASSVITSTSGRLGSYNEQFF. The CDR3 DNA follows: TGTGCCAGCAGTGTTATAACTTCGACTAGCGGGAGGCTCGGCTCCTACAATGAGCAGTTCTTC.

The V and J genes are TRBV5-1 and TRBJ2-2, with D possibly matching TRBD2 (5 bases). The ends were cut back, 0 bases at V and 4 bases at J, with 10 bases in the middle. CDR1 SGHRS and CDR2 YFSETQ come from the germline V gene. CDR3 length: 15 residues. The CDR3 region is CASSLGGVGTGELFF. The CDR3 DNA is TGCGCCAGCAGCTTGGGGGGAGTCGGCACCGGGGAGCTGTTTTTT.

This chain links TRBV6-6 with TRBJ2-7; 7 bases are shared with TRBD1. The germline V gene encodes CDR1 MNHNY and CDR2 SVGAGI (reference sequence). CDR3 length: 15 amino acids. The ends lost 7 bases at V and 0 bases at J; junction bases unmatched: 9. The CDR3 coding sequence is TGTGCCAGCAAGCCCCCCAGGGGGAGCTCCTACGAGCAGTACTTC. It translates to CASKPPRGSSYEQYF.

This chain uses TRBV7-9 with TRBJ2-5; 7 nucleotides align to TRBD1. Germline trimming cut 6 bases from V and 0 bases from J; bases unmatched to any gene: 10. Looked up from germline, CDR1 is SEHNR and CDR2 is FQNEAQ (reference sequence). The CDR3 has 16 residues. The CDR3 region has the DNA TGTGCCAGCAGTCATCCTACCGGGACAGACCAAGAGACCCAGTACTTC. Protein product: CASSHPTGTDQETQYF.

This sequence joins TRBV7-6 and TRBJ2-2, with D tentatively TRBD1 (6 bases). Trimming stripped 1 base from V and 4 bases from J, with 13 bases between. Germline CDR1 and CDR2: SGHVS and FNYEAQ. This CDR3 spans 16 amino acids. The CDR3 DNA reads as TGTGCCAGCAGCTTAGGTGACAGGAAAGGCACCGGGGAGCTGTTTTTT. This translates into CASSLGDRKGTGELFF.

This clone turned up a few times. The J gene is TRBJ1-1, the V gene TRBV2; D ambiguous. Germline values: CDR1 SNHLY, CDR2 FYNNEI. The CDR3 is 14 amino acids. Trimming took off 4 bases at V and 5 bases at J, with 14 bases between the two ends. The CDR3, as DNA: TGTGCCAGCAGTGGTCCCGGAGGTACGACTGAAGCTTTCTTT. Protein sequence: CASSGPGGTTEAFF.

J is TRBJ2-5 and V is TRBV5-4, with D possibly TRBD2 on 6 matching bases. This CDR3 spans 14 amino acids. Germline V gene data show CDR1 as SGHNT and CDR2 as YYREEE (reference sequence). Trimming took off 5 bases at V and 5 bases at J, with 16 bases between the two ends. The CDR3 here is CASRLGTRGETQYF. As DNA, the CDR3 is TGTGCCAGCAGACTCGGGACTCGCGGGGAGACCCAGTACTTC.

The CDR3 sequence: CASRVAGNTGELFF. The CDR3 DNA follows: TGCGCCAGCAGGGTAGCGGGGAACACCGGGGAGCTGTTTTTT. V usage is TRBV10-2 and J usage is TRBJ2-2; 7 bases align to TRBD2. Unmatched junction bases numbered 2, after V lost 6 bases and J lost 1 base. Germline loops: CDR1 WSHSY, CDR2 SAAADI. CDR3 length: 14 amino acids.

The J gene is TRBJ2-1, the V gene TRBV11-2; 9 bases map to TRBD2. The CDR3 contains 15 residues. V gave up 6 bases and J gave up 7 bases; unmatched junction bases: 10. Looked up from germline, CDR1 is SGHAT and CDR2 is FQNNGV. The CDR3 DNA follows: TGTGCCAGCAGGCCCTTGGCGGGAGGGCCTAATGAGCAGTTCTTC. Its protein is CASRPLAGGPNEQFF.

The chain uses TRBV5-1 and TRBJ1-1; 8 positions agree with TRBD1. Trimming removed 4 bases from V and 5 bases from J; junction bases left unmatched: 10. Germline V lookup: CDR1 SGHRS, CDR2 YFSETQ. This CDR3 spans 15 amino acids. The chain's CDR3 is CASSLLTGGGTEAFF. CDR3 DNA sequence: TGCGCCAGCAGCCTTTTAACAGGGGGTGGGACTGAAGCTTTCTTT.

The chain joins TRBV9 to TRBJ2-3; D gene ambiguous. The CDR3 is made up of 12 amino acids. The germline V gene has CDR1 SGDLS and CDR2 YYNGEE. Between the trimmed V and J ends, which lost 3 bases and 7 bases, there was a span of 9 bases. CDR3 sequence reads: CASSGTGNTQYF. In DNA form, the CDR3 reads TGTGCCAGCAGCGGCACTGGTAATACGCAGTATTTT.

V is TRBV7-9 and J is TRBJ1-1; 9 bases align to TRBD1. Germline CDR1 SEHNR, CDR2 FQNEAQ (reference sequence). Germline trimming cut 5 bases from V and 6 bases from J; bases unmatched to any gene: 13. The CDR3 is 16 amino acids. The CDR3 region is CASSEDRGPHEAEAFF. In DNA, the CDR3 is TGTGCCAGCAGCGAGGACAGGGGTCCCCACGAAGCTGAAGCTTTCTTT.

This CDR3 is CAWVNRETNTGELFF. The CDR3 DNA reads as TGTGCCTGGGTCAACAGGGAGACAAACACCGGGGAGCTGTTTTTT. The genes are TRBV30 and TRBJ2-2; tentatively, D is TRBD1 (6 bases). The CDR3 spans 15 residues. V lost 5 bases and J lost 2, with 15 bases in between. CDR1 and CDR2 (germline): GTSNPN, SVGIG (reference sequence).